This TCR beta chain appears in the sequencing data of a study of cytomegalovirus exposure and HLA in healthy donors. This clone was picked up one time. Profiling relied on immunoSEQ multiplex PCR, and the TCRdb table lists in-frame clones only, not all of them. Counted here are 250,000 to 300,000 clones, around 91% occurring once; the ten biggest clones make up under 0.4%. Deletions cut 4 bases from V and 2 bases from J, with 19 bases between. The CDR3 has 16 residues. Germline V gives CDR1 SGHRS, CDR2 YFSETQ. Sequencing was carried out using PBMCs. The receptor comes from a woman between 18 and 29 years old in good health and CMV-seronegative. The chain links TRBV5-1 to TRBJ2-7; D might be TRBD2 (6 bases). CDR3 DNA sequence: TGCGCCAGCAGCGGGGGGACGAGAGCCACCACCTACGAGCAGTACTTC. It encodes CASSGGTRATTYEQYF.